What follows are 22 T cell receptor beta chains derived from one specimen sequenced in a study of CD8+ T cells in alopecia areata. TCR sequencing used cDNA made by reverse transcription of extracted RNA. Method: immunoSEQ multiplex PCR; TCRdb's copy keeps in-frame clones and lacks some. The sample lists some 42,000 clones; just under 95% were seen once. As for treatment: oral pan-JAK inhibitor, 5-10 mg twice daily. The sequences come from CD8+ T cells sorted from blood, collected at week 24, from a patient treated with tofacitinib. The source is a human donor with alopecia areata.

J is TRBJ2-7 and V is TRBV9; D is unclear. CDR3 length: 15 residues. Trimming pared 0 bases from V and 3 bases from J, leaving 13 bases between. The germline V gene encodes CDR1 SGDLS and CDR2 YYNGEE. The CDR3 region has the DNA TGTGCCAGCAGCGTAGACGAAGGCTCTTTCTACGAGCAGTACTTC. This translates into CASSVDEGSFYEQYF.

The chain links TRBV10-3 to TRBJ1-1, with D possibly TRBD1 on 5 matching bases. The length of the CDR3 is 11 residues. Germline CDR1 and CDR2: ENHRY and SYGVKD. Trimming took off 4 bases at V and 6 bases at J, with 6 bases between the two ends. DNA of the CDR3: TGTGCCATCAGTGGGGGCTCTGAAGCTTTCTTT. It encodes CAISGGSEAFF.

This chain joins TRBV7-9 and TRBJ2-2, with a possible D match to TRBD1 (6 bases). The germline V gene encodes CDR1 SEHNR and CDR2 FQNEAQ (reference sequence). The length of the CDR3 is 15 residues. V gave up 3 bases and J gave up 7 bases, with 15 bases separating them. CDR3 bases: TGTGCCAGCAGCTTTCCCAGGGGAAAGAGCGGGGAGCTGTTTTTT. Translating gives CASSFPRGKSGELFF. Full variable domain (remainder filled in from reference TRBV7-9 and TRBJ2-2): DTGVSQNPRHKITKRGQNVTFRCDPISEHNRLYWYRQTLGQGPEFLTYFQNEAQLEKSRLLSDRFSAERPKGSFSTLEIQRTEQGDSAMYLCASSFPRGKSGELFFGEGSRLTVL.

The chain recombines TRBV7-9 with TRBJ2-4; TRBD2 might be the D (7 bases). In germline, CDR1 is SEHNR, CDR2 FQNEAQ (reference sequence). The CDR3 totals 14 residues. V lost 4 bases and J 5 bases, leaving 12 bases between the germline ends. CDR3 coding DNA: TGTGCCAGCAGCTGGGACTACAGGGAAAACATTCAGTACTTC. Translated: CASSWDYRENIQYF.

This clone was seen only once. The CDR3, as DNA: TGTGCTTCCGAATGGGGGTACGAGCAGTACTTC. It encodes CASEWGYEQYF. J is TRBJ2-7 and V is TRBV30; either TRBD1 or TRBD2 may supply D (5 bases each). The CDR3 has 11 amino acids. The germline CDR1 and CDR2 sequences are GTSNPN and SVGIG (reference sequence). Filled out from reference TRBV30 and TRBJ2-7, the complete variable domain reads SQTIHQWPATLVQPVGSPLSLECTVEGTSNPNLYWYRQAAGRGLQLLFYSVGIGQISSEVPQNLSASRPQDRQFILSSKKLLLSDSGFYLCASEWGYEQYFGPGTRLTVT.

The chain carries TRBV30 and TRBJ2-5, with D unclear. This CDR3 has 12 amino acids. Germline V gene sequence: CDR1 GTSNPN, CDR2 SVGIG (reference sequence). Trimming cost V 0 bases and J 4 bases, with 6 bases left between them. The CDR3 bases are TGTGCCTGGAGTGTACTGAGAGAGACCCAGTACTTC. Its protein product is CAWSVLRETQYF.

This clone was seen a handful of times. The genes are TRBV6-1 and TRBJ2-1, with a possible D match to TRBD2 (5 bases). The CDR3 extends over 13 amino acids. The V end lost 4 bases, the J end lost 4 bases, and 8 bases lay between the germline ends. Looked up from germline, CDR1 is MNHNS and CDR2 is SASEGT. The CDR3 nucleotides are TGTGCCAGCAGTGTGGGAGAATACAATGAGCAGTTCTTC. Protein sequence: CASSVGEYNEQFF.

The chain carries TRBV29-1 and TRBJ2-2, with D tentatively TRBD1 or TRBD2 (5 bases each). This CDR3 contains 12 residues. Germline CDR1 is SQVTM and CDR2 is ANQGSEA. With 5 bases removed from V and 5 bases from J, the gap between germline ends came to 9 bases. The CDR3 here is CSVMGETGELFF. The DNA for the CDR3 is TGCAGCGTTATGGGGGAAACCGGGGAGCTGTTTTTT.

The J gene is TRBJ2-1, the V gene TRBV7-2; D is possibly TRBD1 (5 bases). V was trimmed by 8 bases and J by 9 bases, leaving 11 bases between them. Germline CDR1 reads SGHTA; CDR2 reads FQGNSA. The CDR3 has 11 amino acids. CDR3 residues: CASGHPGEQFF. The CDR3 region has the DNA TGTGCCAGCGGACACCCCGGTGAGCAGTTCTTC.

This clone has a handful of counts. The chain joins TRBV2 to TRBJ2-1; 7 bases are a match to TRBD2. The V gene end was trimmed by 6 bases and the J gene end by 7 bases; junction bases not matched to a gene: 18. The CDR3 is 17 amino acids. The germline CDR1 and CDR2 sequences are SNHLY and FYNNEI. The CDR3 DNA sequence: TGTGCCAGCAGCAAAGCGGGAACCCACCCTTACAATAATGAGCAGTTCTTC. This encodes CASSKAGTHPYNNEQFF. Based on the CDR3 plus reference TRBV2 and TRBJ2-1, the full variable domain is EPEVTQTPSHQVTQMGQEVILRCVPISNHLYFYWYRQILGQKVEFLVSFYNNEISEKSEIFDDQFSVERPDGSNFTLKIRSTKLEDSAMYFCASSKAGTHPYNNEQFFGPGTRLTVL.

The chain joins TRBV29-1 to TRBJ2-5, with a possible D match to TRBD2 (5 bases). CDR1 is SQVTM and CDR2 is ANQGSEA in the germline V gene. V lost 0 bases and J lost 11, with 25 bases in between. The CDR3 loop spans 16 amino acids. This chain's CDR3 is CSVEDERGPLSWEQYF. CDR3 nucleotides: TGCAGCGTTGAAGATGAAAGAGGGCCCCTAAGTTGGGAGCAGTACTTC.

V and J are TRBV5-6 and TRBJ2-1; 9 bases agree with TRBD2. CDR1 and CDR2 from the germline V gene are SGHDT and YYEEEE. Unmatched junction bases numbered 7, after V lost 3 bases and J lost 6 bases. This CDR3 comprises 15 residues. CDR3 DNA: TGTGCCAGCAGCTCCGCCGGGACTAGCTCCAATGAGCAGTTCTTC. Its translation is CASSSAGTSSNEQFF.

This chain uses TRBV7-9 with TRBJ1-5; no clear D gene. The CDR3 sequence is 12 residues long. Germline CDR1 and CDR2: SEHNR and FQNEAQ (reference sequence). V dropped 1 base and J dropped 8 bases, with 6 bases sitting between them. CDR3 nucleotide sequence: TGTGCCAGCAGCTTAGGCCAGGAGCCCCAGCATTTT. Translation: CASSLGQEPQHF.

This clone showed up just a few times. The chain uses TRBV27 and TRBJ2-7; D remains unclear. Germline CDR1 is MNHEY and CDR2 is SMNVEV (reference sequence). Between the trimmed V and J ends, which lost 2 bases and 2 bases, there was a span of 22 bases. The CDR3 runs 18 residues. The CDR3 nucleotides are TGTGCCAGCAGTTTAGTAGGATTCGAAAGACCCTTGACCTACGAGCAGTACTTC. It encodes CASSLVGFERPLTYEQYF.

The genes are TRBV27 and TRBJ2-5; D might be TRBD1 (5 bases). With the DNA end fitting TRBJ2-7 better, the J assignment may be wrong. The CDR3 covers 13 residues. Germline lookup yields CDR1 MNHEY and CDR2 SMNVEV (reference sequence). The DNA for the CDR3 is TGTGCCAGCAGTCCAGGGTCCCTCTACGAGCAGTACTTC. Translated, it gives CASSPGSLYEQYF.

The V call is TRBV2, the J call TRBJ2-3; D possibly corresponds to TRBD2 (6 bases). The CDR3 totals 16 residues. Germline loops: CDR1 SNHLY, CDR2 FYNNEI. Trimming pared 7 bases from V and 2 bases from J, leaving 19 bases between. Here the CDR3 reads CASIPLRDSNTDTQYF. The CDR3 DNA follows: TGTGCCAGCATTCCTCTCCGGGACTCGAACACAGATACGCAGTATTTT.

V is TRBV29-1 and J is TRBJ1-2; tentatively, D is TRBD1 (5 bases). Germline assignment: CDR1 SQVTM and CDR2 ANQGSEA. The length of the CDR3 is 13 residues. With 0 bases removed from V and 4 bases from J, the gap between germline ends came to 9 bases. The CDR3 DNA is TGCAGCGTTGAAGATTGGGGACTCTATGGCTACACCTTC. It is translated as CSVEDWGLYGYTF.

The chain joins TRBV7-2 to TRBJ2-7, with TRBD1 matching over 8 bases. The J segment lost 0 bases and the V segment lost 4 bases, leaving 2 bases of the junction unmatched. Germline V gives CDR1 SGHTA, CDR2 FQGNSA. The CDR3 spans 14 residues. This CDR3 is CASSSTGVSYEQYF. CDR3 bases: TGTGCCAGCAGCTCGACAGGGGTCTCCTACGAGCAGTACTTC.

This chain joins TRBV7-6 and TRBJ2-7; TRBD1 aligns across 10 bases. The CDR3 has 13 residues. Losses at the gene ends were 5 bases for V and 6 bases for J; bases not matched to a gene: 4. Germline V lookup: CDR1 SGHVS, CDR2 FNYEAQ. The CDR3 spells CASSPGQGVEQYF. The DNA for the CDR3 is TGTGCCAGCAGCCCCGGACAGGGGGTCGAGCAGTACTTC.

This clone was picked up one time. The chain couples TRBV11-2 to TRBJ2-3; unclear D gene. V was clipped by 3 bases and J by 0 bases, with 19 bases between them. The CDR3 is 18 amino acids. The germline V gene encodes CDR1 SGHAT and CDR2 FQNNGV. The CDR3 region is CASSLYQDSAISTDTQYF. In DNA, the CDR3 is TGTGCCAGCAGCTTGTACCAGGATTCCGCGATAAGCACAGATACGCAGTATTTT. Supplemented by reference TRBV11-2 and TRBJ2-3, the full variable domain reads EAGVAQSPRYKIIEKRQSVAFWCNPISGHATLYWYQQILGQGPKLLIQFQNNGVVDDSQLPKDRFSAERLKGVDSTLKIQPAKLEDSAVYLCASSLYQDSAISTDTQYFGPGTRLTVL.

In its sample, this clone was seen a few times. The V gene is TRBV28, the J gene TRBJ2-5, with TRBD1 matching 8 bases. V lost 5 bases to trimming and J lost 5 bases; unmatched junction nucleotides: 10. Germline CDR1 reads MDHEN; CDR2 reads SYDVKM. The CDR3 runs 15 residues. CDR3 sequence reads: CASSLWTGTAETQYF. CDR3 nucleotides: TGTGCCAGCAGTCTTTGGACAGGGACCGCCGAGACCCAGTACTTC.

In nucleotides, the CDR3 is TGTGCCAGCTCGGCGAGGGACTCCTACGAGCAGTACTTC. Protein product: CASSARDSYEQYF. This chain uses TRBV18 with TRBJ2-7; D perhaps matches TRBD2 (5 bases). This CDR3 has 13 amino acids. In germline, CDR1 is KGHSH, CDR2 LQKENI. Trimming left V 6 bases short and J 0 bases short, with 9 bases between.